This T cell receptor (beta chain) was sequenced in a study of cytomegalovirus exposure and HLA in healthy donors. The trim removed 1 base at V and 6 bases at J, leaving 11 bases unmatched. CDR3 length: 17 residues. Germline loops: CDR1 SGHDT, CDR2 YYEEEE. This PCR relied on a set of 60 Vbeta primers and 13 Jbeta primers. Source study methods: A later analysis tallied approximately 78 million unique TCR beta chains, 9 million to 12 million of them shared. TCRdb's table, derived via immunoSEQ multiplex PCR, lists solely in-frame clones and lacks some. V, J and clone size are those of that table, while D and trimming were read from the DNA. This table has about 130,000 clones, about three quarters appearing once. The study, taken as a whole, reports: Some highly shared sequence variants likely arose as a pipeline artifact. The productive fraction for most TCR beta V segments was about 90% or about 30% in an earlier analysis. Later analysis indicated greater clonal expansion among HLA-associated TCR beta chains than among equally common other chains.

Remarks on this clone: Antigen specificity is unknown.

The source of this sequence is a man in his fifties or sixties in good health and CMV-seronegative. The chain uses TRBV5-6 and TRBJ2-1, with 9 bases fitting TRBD2. The material sequenced was PBMCs. CDR3 nucleotides: TGTGCCAGCAGCTTGAGCGGGAGCGGGGGGCCCCCCAATGAGCAGTTCTTC. The encoded protein is CASSLSGSGGPPNEQFF.